Listed here are 4 T cell receptor beta chains from one sample, sequenced in a study of T cell clonality in common variable immunodeficiency. Assay: immunoSEQ multiplex PCR; the TCRdb copy retains only in-frame clones and omits some. The profile covers approximately 56,000 clones, none occurring a single time. Sequencing input: peripheral blood mononuclear cells. These receptors all stem from a person between 18 and 75 years old in good health.

This clone was seen at least ten times. Coverage ceases 3 residues before the CDR3 finishes, and the germline J gene fills in the end. This chain joins TRBV5-1 and TRBJ1-1; D is undetermined. The germline CDR1 and CDR2 sequences are SGHRS and YFSETQ. Trimming left V 1 base short and J 2 bases short, with 12 bases between. There are 15 residues in the CDR3. CDR3 DNA, as far as it was read: TGCGCCAGCAGCTTGTCTTCGGGGTTAAACACTGAA. Translated, it gives CASSLSSGLNTE. The whole CDR3 reads CASSLSSGLNTEAFF.

At least ten counts were recorded for this clone. Partial CDR3 DNA: TGCGCCAGCAGTAGGGGACTAGCGGGAGATACG. It encodes CASSRGLAGDT. The complete CDR3 sequence is CASSRGLAGDTQYF. The V gene is TRBV10-1, the J gene TRBJ2-3; the match to TRBD2 covers 12 bases. The read is 3 residues too short to cover the CDR3 end, so that end is filled in from the germline J gene. Unmatched junction bases numbered 2, after V lost 5 bases and J lost 5 bases. This CDR3 has 14 amino acids. Germline CDR1 WNHNN, CDR2 SYGVQD (reference sequence).

Many counts were recorded for this clone. The missing CDR3 end, 3 residues past where the read stops, is filled in from the germline J gene. In the same sample, other DNA sequences code for this CDR3. The chain carries TRBV7-9 and TRBJ2-3; 12 nucleotides match TRBD2. The germline V gene has CDR1 SEHNR and CDR2 FQNEAQ (reference sequence). After removal of 1 base from V and 6 bases from J, the junction contained 2 bases not matched to a gene. This CDR3 region has 15 residues. The CDR3 is CASSLGLAGADTQYF. CDR3 DNA, as far as it was read: TGTGCCAGCAGCTTAGGACTAGCGGGAGCTGATACG.

This clone showed up many times. The CDR3 is cut off 3 residues early in the read; its end comes from the germline J gene. The V gene is TRBV5-1, the J gene TRBJ1-3; TRBD1 matches 8 bases. The CDR3 runs 16 residues. With V trimmed by 0 bases and J by 4 bases, 6 bases remained unmatched. Germline V gene lookup returns CDR1 SGHRS and CDR2 YFSETQ. CDR3 in amino acids: CASSLDQGAFGNTIYF. CDR3 bases read: TGCGCCAGCAGCTTGGACCAGGGGGCATTCGGAAACACC. The full variable domain, its missing parts supplied by reference TRBV5-1 and TRBJ1-3, is KAGVTQTPRYLIKTRGQQVTLSCSPISGHRSVSWYQQTPGQGLQFLFEYFSETQRNKGNFPGRFSGRQFSNSRSEMNVSTLELGDSALYLCASSLDQGAFGNTIYFGEGSWLTVV.